The present TCR beta chain was sequenced within a study of somatic mutations in cytotoxic T cells in rheumatoid arthritis. Overall study: A subset of V beta antibody-stained T-cell populations was isolated by flow sorting, reaching nearly 100% purity, and this subset included V beta1+ cells that went on to TCRB sequencing. Study-wide points: The top CD8+ clone topped 20% of CD8+ cells in about an eighth of the roughly 60 patients. It was in rheumatoid arthritis patients, but not in healthy controls, that CD8+ clonality increased with age.

Method: immunoSEQ multiplex PCR; TCRdb's copy keeps in-frame clones and lacks some. The table records roughly 2,000 clones, about 85% of them present only once. Points on this clone: What it recognizes is unknown.

Flow cytometry served to check the purity of CD4+ and CD8+ cells, which were isolated by positive magnetic bead selection. The CDR3 has 14 residues. Per the germline V gene, CDR1 is SGHTS and CDR2 is YDEGEE. V shed 4 bases and J 5 bases; nucleotides not matched to a gene: 7. Specimen: CD8+ T cells sorted from blood. The V call is TRBV5-8, the J call TRBJ2-5; 8 nucleotides agree with TRBD2. This sequence was found in a man aged 55-75 years with rheumatoid arthritis. The CDR3, as DNA: TGTGCCAGCAGCCTACGGGGGGGCGGGGAGACCCAGTACTTC. Translated, it gives CASSLRGGGETQYF.